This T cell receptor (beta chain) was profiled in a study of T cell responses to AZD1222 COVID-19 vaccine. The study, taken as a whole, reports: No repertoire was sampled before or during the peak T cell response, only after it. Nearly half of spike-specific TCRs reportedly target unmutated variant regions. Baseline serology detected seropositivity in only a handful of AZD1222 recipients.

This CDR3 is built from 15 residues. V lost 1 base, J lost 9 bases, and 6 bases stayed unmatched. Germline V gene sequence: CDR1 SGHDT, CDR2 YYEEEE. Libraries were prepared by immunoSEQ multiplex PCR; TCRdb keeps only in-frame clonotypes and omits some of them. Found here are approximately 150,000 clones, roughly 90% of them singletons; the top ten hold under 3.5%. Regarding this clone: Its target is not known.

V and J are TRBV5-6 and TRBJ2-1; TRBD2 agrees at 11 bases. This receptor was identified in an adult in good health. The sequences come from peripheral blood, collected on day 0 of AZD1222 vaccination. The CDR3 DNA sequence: TGTGCCAGCAGCTTGATTAGCGGGGGGGTAGGTGAGCAGTTCTTC. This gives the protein CASSLISGGVGEQFF. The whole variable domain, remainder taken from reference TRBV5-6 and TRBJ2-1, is DAGVTQSPTHLIKTRGQQVTLRCSPKSGHDTVSWYQQALGQGPQFIFQYYEEEERQRGNFPDRFSGHQFPNYSSELNVNALLLGDSALYLCASSLISGGVGEQFFGPGTRLTVL.